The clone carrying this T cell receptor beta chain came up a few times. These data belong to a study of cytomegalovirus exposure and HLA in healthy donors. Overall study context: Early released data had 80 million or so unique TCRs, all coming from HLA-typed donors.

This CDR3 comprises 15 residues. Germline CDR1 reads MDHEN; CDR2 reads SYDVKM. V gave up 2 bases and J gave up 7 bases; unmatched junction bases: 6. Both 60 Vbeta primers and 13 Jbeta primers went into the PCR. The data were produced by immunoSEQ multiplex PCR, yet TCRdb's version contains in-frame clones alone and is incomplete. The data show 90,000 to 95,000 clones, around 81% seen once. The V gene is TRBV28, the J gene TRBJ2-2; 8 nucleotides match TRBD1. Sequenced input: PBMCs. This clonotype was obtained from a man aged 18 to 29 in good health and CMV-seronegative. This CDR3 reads CASSLGQGAYGELFF. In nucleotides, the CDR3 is TGTGCCAGCAGTTTAGGGCAGGGGGCTTACGGGGAGCTGTTTTTT.